A selection of T cell receptor beta chains follows, all from one sample in a study of blood T cell repertoires in COVID-19. Using immunoSEQ multiplex PCR, the repertoire was profiled, and TCRdb retains in-frame clones only, with some absent. The table lists approximately 150,000 clones, approximately 90% of them singletons, with roughly 5% in the top ten. Sequences were obtained from peripheral blood. These TCRs come from a young man with COVID-19, enrolled during active disease. CDR3s include the opening cysteine and the closing phenylalanine or tryptophan. Each record gives: J gene, clone size, V gene, D gene, CDR3 DNA, CDR3 protein. The D gene is left open where the match is weak. Some rows mark clone size as missing; the rest say once, few, many or name a class of expanded clone.

TRBJ1-2,few,TRBV19,TRBD1,TGTGCCAGTAGTATAGATAGGGACAGGAGTGGCTACACCTTC,CASSIDRDRSGYTF
TRBJ1-2,few,TRBV7-9,.,TGTGCCAGCAGCTTCCGGGCGGGGAACTATGGCTACACCTTC,CASSFRAGNYGYTF
TRBJ2-3,once,TRBV19,TRBD2,TGTGCCAGTAGTATGACTAGCGGGCCTAGCACAGATACGCAGTATTTT,CASSMTSGPSTDTQYF
TRBJ2-3,.,TRBV29-1,TRBD2,TGCAGCGTCAAACCGGGACTAGCGGGAGATACGCAGTATTTT,CSVKPGLAGDTQYF
TRBJ2-7,.,TRBV7-9,.,TGTGCCAGCAGCTTTAAGGACTGCGAGCAGTACTTC,CASSFKDCEQYF
TRBJ2-1,.,TRBV7-3,.,TGTGCCAGCAGCTCCTCAGGGATATCCAATGAGCAGTTCTTC,CASSSSGISNEQFF
TRBJ2-1,.,TRBV7-8,.,TGTGCCAGCCTCGCGGCGGGGAAAGACAATGAGCAGTTCTTC,CASLAAGKDNEQFF
TRBJ2-3,.,TRBV3-1/TRBV3-2,TRBD2,TGTGCCAGCAGCCAGAGGGGACTAGGAGGAGGGGATACGCAGTATTTT,CASSQRGLGGGDTQYF
TRBJ2-1,.,TRBV7-8,TRBD2,TGTGCCAGCAGCTTAGTTAGCGGGAGGGCCTACGATGAGCAGTTCTTC,CASSLVSGRAYDEQFF
TRBJ2-2,.,TRBV7-9,.,TGTGCCACCCAGGGGTGGGACACCGGGGAGCTGTTTTTT,CATQGWDTGELFF
TRBJ1-5,.,TRBV27,.,TGTGCCAGCAGTCCCCAGGGCCTTCGGAATCAGCCCCAGCATTTT,CASSPQGLRNQPQHF
TRBJ2-7,.,TRBV10-3,TRBD2,TGTGCCATCAGGGGAACTAGCGGGACCCCCTACGAGCAGTACTTC,CAIRGTSGTPYEQYF
TRBJ1-2,.,TRBV5-1,TRBD1,TGCGCCAGCAGCTCAGGGGGCGCGGGCTACACCTTC,CASSSGGAGYTF
TRBJ2-7,few,TRBV4-1,.,TGCGCCAGCAGCCAAGCAAATGAAAGGGGCTGGTCCTACGAGCAGTACTTC,CASSQANERGWSYEQYF
TRBJ1-2,.,TRBV7-9,TRBD1,TGTGCCAGCAGCTTAGAAGGGGGCGTAGGTGGATATGGCTACACCTTC,CASSLEGGVGGYGYTF
TRBJ1-6,.,TRBV4-1,TRBD1,TGCGCCAGCAGTACAAGGGGGCTTAATAATTCACCCCTCCACTTT,CASSTRGLNNSPLHF
TRBJ2-3,.,TRBV11-3,TRBD1,TGTGCCAGCAGCCCATCTCCGGGACAGAAAACAGATACGCAGTATTTT,CASSPSPGQKTDTQYF
TRBJ2-3,.,TRBV5-1,TRBD2,TGCGCCAGCAGCTTACTAGCGGCTAGCACAGATACGCAGTATTTT,CASSLLAASTDTQYF
TRBJ1-5,.,TRBV24-1,.,TGTGCCACCAGTCCAGGATACAATCAGCCCCAGCATTTT,CATSPGYNQPQHF
TRBJ2-7,.,TRBV4-1,.,TGCGCCAGCAGCCCCTTTGGGAGCAGGGGCACCTACGAGCAGTACTTC,CASSPFGSRGTYEQYF
TRBJ2-1,.,TRBV5-4,TRBD2,TGTGCCAGCAGCGGGACTAGCCCGTCCTACAATGAGCAGTTCTTC,CASSGTSPSYNEQFF
TRBJ2-3,.,TRBV27,.,TGTGCCAGCAGTTTAGGGCTCACGCAGTATTTT,CASSLGLTQYF
TRBJ2-2,.,TRBV7-9,TRBD2,TGTGCCAGCAGCTCTACTAGCGGGAACACCGGGGAGCTGTTTTTT,CASSSTSGNTGELFF
TRBJ2-1,.,TRBV11-3,.,TGTGCCAGCAGCTTGAGACAGTCGAGCTCCTACAATGAGCAGTTCTTC,CASSLRQSSSYNEQFF
TRBJ2-7,.,TRBV5-1,.,TGCGCCAGCAGCTTGCGAGGGATTGGGTCCTACGAGCAGTACTTC,CASSLRGIGSYEQYF
TRBJ1-2,few,TRBV30,.,TGTGCCTGGAGTAGACTAGGGGCAGCAAATAACTATGGCTACACCTTC,CAWSRLGAANNYGYTF
TRBJ2-7,.,TRBV6-1,.,TGTGCCAGCAGTGGTTATGCCCAGAAAATCTCCTACGAGCAGTACTTC,CASSGYAQKISYEQYF
TRBJ1-2,.,TRBV19,.,TGTGCCAGTAGTATACCCCTTGACAGCAATGGCTACACCTTC,CASSIPLDSNGYTF
TRBJ2-2,.,TRBV7-9,TRBD2,TGTGCCAGCTGGGGGGGAAACACCGGGGAGCTGTTTTTT,CASWGGNTGELFF
TRBJ2-2,once,TRBV19,TRBD1,TGTGCCAGTAGTCAGGCAGGGGGCGCGGTCGGGGAGCTGTTTTTT,CASSQAGGAVGELFF
TRBJ1-1,.,TRBV9,.,TGTGCCAGCAGCGTAGGGGGCGCGAACACTGAAGCTTTCTTT,CASSVGGANTEAFF
TRBJ1-1,once,TRBV5-1,.,TGCGCCAGCAGTAATTGGGCAGGCATGAACACTGAAGCTTTCTTT,CASSNWAGMNTEAFF
TRBJ1-6,.,TRBV12-3/TRBV12-4,.,TGTGCCAGCACCAGAGGTGTTTCACCCCTCCACTTT,CASTRGVSPLHF
TRBJ2-1,.,TRBV7-3,TRBD2,TGTGCCAGCAGCCGGGACTACCGCAACGAGCAGTTCTTC,CASSRDYRNEQFF
TRBJ2-5,.,TRBV11-2,TRBD2,TGTGCCAGCAGCTTAGGAGCTAGTCGAGGACTAGCGGGAGAAGAGACCCAGTACTTC,CASSLGASRGLAGEETQYF
TRBJ1-1,.,TRBV7-2,.,TGTGCCAGCAGCTTTTTTGAGAACAGGGTGACTGAAGCTTTCTTT,CASSFFENRVTEAFF
TRBJ1-1,.,TRBV20-1,.,TGCAGTGCTAGTTCGGGGGGCAGGACTGAAGCTTTCTTT,CSASSGGRTEAFF
TRBJ2-3,.,TRBV3-1/TRBV3-2,TRBD2,TGTGCCAGCAGCCAAGCGTTTCTCCGGGGGGGAGGAGGCGCAGATACGCAGTATTTT,CASSQAFLRGGGGADTQYF
TRBJ2-7,.,TRBV19,TRBD2,TGTGCCAGTAGTATAGGCGGGAGGGCCACCGAGCAGTACTTC,CASSIGGRATEQYF
TRBJ2-6,.,TRBV13,.,TGTGCCAGCAGCTACCGGTTCTCTGGGGCCAACGTCCTGACTTTC,CASSYRFSGANVLTF
TRBJ1-5,.,TRBV7-8,.,TGTGCCAGCAGCTTAGCTTCGGGGAATCAGCCCCAGCATTTT,CASSLASGNQPQHF
TRBJ2-7,.,TRBV19,TRBD1,TGTGCCACCGCGACAGGGTTAAGATACGAGCAGTACTTC,CATATGLRYEQYF
TRBJ1-1,once,TRBV29-1,TRBD1,TGCAGCGCGGTGGTGTACAGGGGCGACACTGAAGCTTTCTTT,CSAVVYRGDTEAFF
TRBJ2-1,.,TRBV10-3,TRBD2,TGTGCCATCAGTGAGGTGAGCGGGAGCTACAATGAGCAGTTCTTC,CAISEVSGSYNEQFF
TRBJ2-7,.,TRBV5-4,TRBD1,TGTGCCAGCAGCTTGAACAGGGGGCAAAACGAGCAGTACTTC,CASSLNRGQNEQYF
TRBJ1-4,.,TRBV28,TRBD1,TGTGCCAGCAGTGCGGCCGGGACAGGGGATGAAAAACTGCTTTTT,CASSAAGTGDEKLLF
TRBJ2-2,.,TRBV21-1,.,TGTGCCAGCAGCAAAGTATCGAGACAGGGGGCTAGCGGGAGTGGGACCGGGGAGCTGTTTTTT,CASSKVSRQGASGSGTGELFF
TRBJ2-2,.,TRBV2,.,TGTGCCAGCAGTGCGGCAGGACTTCCGAACACCGGGGAGCTGTTTTTT,CASSAAGLPNTGELFF
TRBJ2-7,once,TRBV15,TRBD1,TGTGCCACCAGTTGGACAGGGTTTCAGACGGACGAGCAGTACTTC,CATSWTGFQTDEQYF
TRBJ2-7,.,TRBV5-1,TRBD1,TGCGCCAGCAGCAAAAACTCGGGACAGGGACACTACGAGCAGTACTTC,CASSKNSGQGHYEQYF
TRBJ2-1,.,TRBV28,.,TGTGCCAGCAGGCTCAGTGGGGGGTCCTACAATGAGCAGTTCTTC,CASRLSGGSYNEQFF
TRBJ2-3,.,TRBV14,TRBD2,TGTGCCAGCAGCATTGGACTAGCAACCGATACGCAGTATTTT,CASSIGLATDTQYF